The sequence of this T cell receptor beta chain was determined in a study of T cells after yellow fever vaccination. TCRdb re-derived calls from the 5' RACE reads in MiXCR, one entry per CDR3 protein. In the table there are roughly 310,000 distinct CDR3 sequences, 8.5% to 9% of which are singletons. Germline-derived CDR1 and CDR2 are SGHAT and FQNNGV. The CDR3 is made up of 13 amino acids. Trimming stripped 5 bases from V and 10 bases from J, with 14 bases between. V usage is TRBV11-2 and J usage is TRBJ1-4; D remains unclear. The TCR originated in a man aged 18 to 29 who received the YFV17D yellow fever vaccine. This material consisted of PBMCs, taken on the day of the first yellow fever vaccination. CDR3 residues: CASSPTGWGKLFF. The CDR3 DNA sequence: TGTGCCAGCAGCCCAACGGGTTGGGGAAAACTGTTTTTT.